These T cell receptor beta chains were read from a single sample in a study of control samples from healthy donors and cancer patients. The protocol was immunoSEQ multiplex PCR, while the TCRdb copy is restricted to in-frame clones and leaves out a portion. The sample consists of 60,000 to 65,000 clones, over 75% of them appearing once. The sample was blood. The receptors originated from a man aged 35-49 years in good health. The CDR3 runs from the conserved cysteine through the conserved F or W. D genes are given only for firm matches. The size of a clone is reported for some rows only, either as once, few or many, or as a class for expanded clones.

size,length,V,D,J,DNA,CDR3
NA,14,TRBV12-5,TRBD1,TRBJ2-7,TGTGCTAGTGGTTCCGGGACAGGGCCTTACGAGCAGTACTTC,CASGSGTGPYEQYF
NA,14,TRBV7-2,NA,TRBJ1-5,TGTGCCAGCAGCTTAGGAGGGGGGGGGCAGCCCCAGCATTTT,CASSLGGGGQPQHF
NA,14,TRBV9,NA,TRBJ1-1,TGTGCCAGCAGCGATGGGACGGCGAACACTGAAGCTTTCTTT,CASSDGTANTEAFF
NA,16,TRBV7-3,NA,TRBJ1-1,TGTGCCAGCAGCTCCTCCGGAGGGATCAGGGACACTGAAGCTTTCTTT,CASSSSGGIRDTEAFF
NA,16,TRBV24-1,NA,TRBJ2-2,TGTGCCACCAGTCGGTATAAGGGCGCGAACACCGGGGAGCTGTTTTTT,CATSRYKGANTGELFF
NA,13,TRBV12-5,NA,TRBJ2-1,TGTGCTAGTGGTTCCGACTACTACAATGAGCAGTTCTTC,CASGSDYYNEQFF
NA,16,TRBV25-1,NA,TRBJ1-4,TGTGCCAGCAGTCCCATCCAGGCGGGGGCTAATGAAAAACTGTTTTTT,CASSPIQAGANEKLFF
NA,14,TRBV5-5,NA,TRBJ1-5,TGTGCCAGCAGCCTCTTGGAGGATCCTCAGCCCCAGCATTTT,CASSLLEDPQPQHF
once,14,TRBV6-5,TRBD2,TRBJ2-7,TGTGCCAGCAGTTATAAGCGGGGAGACTACGAGCAGTACTTC,CASSYKRGDYEQYF
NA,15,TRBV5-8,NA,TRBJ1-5,TGTGCCAGCAGCCCGGGACACCGCCCCCATCAGCCCCAGCATTTT,CASSPGHRPHQPQHF
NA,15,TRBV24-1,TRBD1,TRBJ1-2,TGTGCCACCAGTGATTTCGGACAGGGGATCGACGGCTACACCTTC,CATSDFGQGIDGYTF
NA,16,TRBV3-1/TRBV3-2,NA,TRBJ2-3,TGTGCCAGCAGCCAAGATCGCGGGGATAGCACAGATACGCAGTATTTT,CASSQDRGDSTDTQYF
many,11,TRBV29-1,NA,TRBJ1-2,TGCAGCGTTGAAAAAGCGTATGGCTACACCTTC,CSVEKAYGYTF
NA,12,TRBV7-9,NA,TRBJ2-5,TGTGCCAGCAGCTTGGGGAAATCGACCCAGTACTTC,CASSLGKSTQYF
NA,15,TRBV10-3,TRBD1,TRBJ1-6,TGTGCCATCAGGGACAGGGGGCTGTTTAATTCACCCCTCCACTTT,CAIRDRGLFNSPLHF
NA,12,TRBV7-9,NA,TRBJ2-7,TGTGCCAGCAGCTTAGGCCGCTACGAGCAGTACTTC,CASSLGRYEQYF
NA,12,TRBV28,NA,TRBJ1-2,TGTGCCAGCAGTTTATCGGGGCGAGGCTACACCTTC,CASSLSGRGYTF
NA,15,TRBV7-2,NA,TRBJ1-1,TGTGCCAGCAGCTCTCTAATCGGTCCGAACACTGAAGCTTTCTTT,CASSSLIGPNTEAFF
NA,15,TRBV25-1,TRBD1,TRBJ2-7,TGTGCCAGCAGTGACGCCGGGACAGGGGACTACGAGCAGTACTTC,CASSDAGTGDYEQYF
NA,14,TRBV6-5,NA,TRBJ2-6,TGTGCCAGCAGTTTCCAACCTGGGGCCAACGTCCTGACTTTC,CASSFQPGANVLTF
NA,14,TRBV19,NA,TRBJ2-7,TGTGCCAGTAGCTGGGGGGACGCTTCCTACGAGCAGTACTTC,CASSWGDASYEQYF
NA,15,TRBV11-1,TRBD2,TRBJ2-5,TGTGCCAGCAGCCGGAGCGGGAGGGCAACGGAGACCCAGTACTTC,CASSRSGRATETQYF
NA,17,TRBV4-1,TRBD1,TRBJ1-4,TGCGCCAGCAGCCTCCGGACAGGGAGGATAACTAATGAAAAACTGTTTTTT,CASSLRTGRITNEKLFF
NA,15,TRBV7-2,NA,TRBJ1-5,TGTGCCAGCAGCCCGAAACAGGGATCCAATCAGCCCCAGCATTTT,CASSPKQGSNQPQHF
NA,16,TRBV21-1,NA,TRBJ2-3,TGTGCCAGCAGTAAGGCGGGGATCCGGGTGAAGGATACGCAGTATTTT,CASSKAGIRVKDTQYF
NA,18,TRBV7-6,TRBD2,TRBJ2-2,TGTGCCAGCAGCTTAGGAAGCGGGACTAGCGGGAACACCGGGGAGCTGTTTTTT,CASSLGSGTSGNTGELFF
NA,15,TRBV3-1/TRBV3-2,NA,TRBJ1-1,TGTGCCAGCAGTCCAGGGACGGGAAGGAACACTGAAGCTTTCTTT,CASSPGTGRNTEAFF
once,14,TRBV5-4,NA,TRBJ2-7,TGTGCCAGCAGCTCGCCCGGGGACCCCTACGAGCAGTACTTC,CASSSPGDPYEQYF
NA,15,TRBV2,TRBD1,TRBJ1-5,TGTGCCAGCAGTGCAACCGGGACAGGGGTCCAGCCCCAGCATTTT,CASSATGTGVQPQHF
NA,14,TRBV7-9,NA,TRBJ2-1,TGTGCCAGCAGCTTACTTTCTTCGCAGAATGAGCAGTTCTTC,CASSLLSSQNEQFF